Listed below are T cell receptor beta chains from one sample, sequenced in a study of T-cell reconstitution after alpha-beta-depleted transplantation in children. TCRdb reprocessed the PCR reads with MiXCR, giving one entry per CDR3 protein. Of more than 200,000 distinct CDR3 sequences listed, under 30% are singletons. Material: PBMCs, obtained before TCRalphabeta/CD19-depleted stem cell transplant. These receptor sequences come from a girl aged 2 to 10 with Fanconi anemia, due to receive a stem cell transplant. CDR3s leave out the opening cysteine and the closing phenylalanine or tryptophan.

CDR3,J,V
SGGGGLNEQF,TRBJ2-1,TRBV20-1
ASRPDAQVGGLT,TRBJ1-2,TRBV5-1
ASSYADRSTDTQY,TRBJ2-3,TRBV6-5
ASSAGTSRYEQY,TRBJ2-7,TRBV5-1
ASSLYPGTDTQY,TRBJ2-3,TRBV12-3/TRBV12-4
ADKLQGHTDTQY,TRBJ2-3,TRBV7-2
ASRTGTGGFETQY,TRBJ2-5,TRBV7-2
ASSSQAAAGGLIVL,TRBJ2-1,TRBV7-2
ASRRRTGQGARANVLT,TRBJ2-6,TRBV27
ASSWGQFQETQY,TRBJ2-5,TRBV12-3/TRBV12-4
SGRRTGSYEQY,TRBJ2-7,TRBV29-1
ASSLNPINEQY,TRBJ2-7,TRBV27
ASSLPGSTEAF,TRBJ1-1,TRBV5-5
ASGTGGQPQH,TRBJ1-5,TRBV28
ASSHLGQAGAEAF,TRBJ1-1,TRBV4-1
SARDILYTDTQY,TRBJ2-3,TRBV20-1
SVADTSYTQY,TRBJ2-3,TRBV29-1
ASSHRDPQETQY,TRBJ2-5,TRBV25-1
ASSQKFWGPGNTIY,TRBJ1-3,TRBV4-2
ASSQDRPNLLAKNIQY,TRBJ2-4,TRBV3-1
SARDEGQGYGYT,TRBJ1-2,TRBV20-1
ASSPRTSGVPNTGELF,TRBJ2-2,TRBV18
AWTTGLGDTQY,TRBJ2-3,TRBV30
SAHRGRAF,TRBJ1-1,TRBV20-1
ASSNISGLAGARTYNEQF,TRBJ2-1,TRBV11-2
ATSRDRAVNQPQH,TRBJ1-5,TRBV15
ASSLDLMETQY,TRBJ2-5,TRBV11-2
ASSESRGWGETQY,TRBJ2-5,TRBV25-1
SARAWGLSYNEQF,TRBJ2-1,TRBV20-1
SARDVYEAF,TRBJ1-1,TRBV20-1
SAIVAENYGYT,TRBJ1-2,TRBV20-1
ASSLTLAGVSTDTQY,TRBJ2-3,TRBV6-5
ASSFLRIEQY,TRBJ2-7,TRBV12-3/TRBV12-4
ASSLQNGLAGGEQY,TRBJ2-7,TRBV7-2
SARDRPGSNEQF,TRBJ2-1,TRBV20-1
ASSLPPLGAINEQF,TRBJ2-1,TRBV12-3/TRBV12-4
SARGLSVNEQF,TRBJ2-1,TRBV20-1
SADRRFYGYT,TRBJ1-2,TRBV20-1
SARGLDTQY,TRBJ2-3,TRBV20-1
ASSLAAGTSYEQY,TRBJ2-7,TRBV7-3
ASSGSRGQGGNEQF,TRBJ2-1,TRBV9